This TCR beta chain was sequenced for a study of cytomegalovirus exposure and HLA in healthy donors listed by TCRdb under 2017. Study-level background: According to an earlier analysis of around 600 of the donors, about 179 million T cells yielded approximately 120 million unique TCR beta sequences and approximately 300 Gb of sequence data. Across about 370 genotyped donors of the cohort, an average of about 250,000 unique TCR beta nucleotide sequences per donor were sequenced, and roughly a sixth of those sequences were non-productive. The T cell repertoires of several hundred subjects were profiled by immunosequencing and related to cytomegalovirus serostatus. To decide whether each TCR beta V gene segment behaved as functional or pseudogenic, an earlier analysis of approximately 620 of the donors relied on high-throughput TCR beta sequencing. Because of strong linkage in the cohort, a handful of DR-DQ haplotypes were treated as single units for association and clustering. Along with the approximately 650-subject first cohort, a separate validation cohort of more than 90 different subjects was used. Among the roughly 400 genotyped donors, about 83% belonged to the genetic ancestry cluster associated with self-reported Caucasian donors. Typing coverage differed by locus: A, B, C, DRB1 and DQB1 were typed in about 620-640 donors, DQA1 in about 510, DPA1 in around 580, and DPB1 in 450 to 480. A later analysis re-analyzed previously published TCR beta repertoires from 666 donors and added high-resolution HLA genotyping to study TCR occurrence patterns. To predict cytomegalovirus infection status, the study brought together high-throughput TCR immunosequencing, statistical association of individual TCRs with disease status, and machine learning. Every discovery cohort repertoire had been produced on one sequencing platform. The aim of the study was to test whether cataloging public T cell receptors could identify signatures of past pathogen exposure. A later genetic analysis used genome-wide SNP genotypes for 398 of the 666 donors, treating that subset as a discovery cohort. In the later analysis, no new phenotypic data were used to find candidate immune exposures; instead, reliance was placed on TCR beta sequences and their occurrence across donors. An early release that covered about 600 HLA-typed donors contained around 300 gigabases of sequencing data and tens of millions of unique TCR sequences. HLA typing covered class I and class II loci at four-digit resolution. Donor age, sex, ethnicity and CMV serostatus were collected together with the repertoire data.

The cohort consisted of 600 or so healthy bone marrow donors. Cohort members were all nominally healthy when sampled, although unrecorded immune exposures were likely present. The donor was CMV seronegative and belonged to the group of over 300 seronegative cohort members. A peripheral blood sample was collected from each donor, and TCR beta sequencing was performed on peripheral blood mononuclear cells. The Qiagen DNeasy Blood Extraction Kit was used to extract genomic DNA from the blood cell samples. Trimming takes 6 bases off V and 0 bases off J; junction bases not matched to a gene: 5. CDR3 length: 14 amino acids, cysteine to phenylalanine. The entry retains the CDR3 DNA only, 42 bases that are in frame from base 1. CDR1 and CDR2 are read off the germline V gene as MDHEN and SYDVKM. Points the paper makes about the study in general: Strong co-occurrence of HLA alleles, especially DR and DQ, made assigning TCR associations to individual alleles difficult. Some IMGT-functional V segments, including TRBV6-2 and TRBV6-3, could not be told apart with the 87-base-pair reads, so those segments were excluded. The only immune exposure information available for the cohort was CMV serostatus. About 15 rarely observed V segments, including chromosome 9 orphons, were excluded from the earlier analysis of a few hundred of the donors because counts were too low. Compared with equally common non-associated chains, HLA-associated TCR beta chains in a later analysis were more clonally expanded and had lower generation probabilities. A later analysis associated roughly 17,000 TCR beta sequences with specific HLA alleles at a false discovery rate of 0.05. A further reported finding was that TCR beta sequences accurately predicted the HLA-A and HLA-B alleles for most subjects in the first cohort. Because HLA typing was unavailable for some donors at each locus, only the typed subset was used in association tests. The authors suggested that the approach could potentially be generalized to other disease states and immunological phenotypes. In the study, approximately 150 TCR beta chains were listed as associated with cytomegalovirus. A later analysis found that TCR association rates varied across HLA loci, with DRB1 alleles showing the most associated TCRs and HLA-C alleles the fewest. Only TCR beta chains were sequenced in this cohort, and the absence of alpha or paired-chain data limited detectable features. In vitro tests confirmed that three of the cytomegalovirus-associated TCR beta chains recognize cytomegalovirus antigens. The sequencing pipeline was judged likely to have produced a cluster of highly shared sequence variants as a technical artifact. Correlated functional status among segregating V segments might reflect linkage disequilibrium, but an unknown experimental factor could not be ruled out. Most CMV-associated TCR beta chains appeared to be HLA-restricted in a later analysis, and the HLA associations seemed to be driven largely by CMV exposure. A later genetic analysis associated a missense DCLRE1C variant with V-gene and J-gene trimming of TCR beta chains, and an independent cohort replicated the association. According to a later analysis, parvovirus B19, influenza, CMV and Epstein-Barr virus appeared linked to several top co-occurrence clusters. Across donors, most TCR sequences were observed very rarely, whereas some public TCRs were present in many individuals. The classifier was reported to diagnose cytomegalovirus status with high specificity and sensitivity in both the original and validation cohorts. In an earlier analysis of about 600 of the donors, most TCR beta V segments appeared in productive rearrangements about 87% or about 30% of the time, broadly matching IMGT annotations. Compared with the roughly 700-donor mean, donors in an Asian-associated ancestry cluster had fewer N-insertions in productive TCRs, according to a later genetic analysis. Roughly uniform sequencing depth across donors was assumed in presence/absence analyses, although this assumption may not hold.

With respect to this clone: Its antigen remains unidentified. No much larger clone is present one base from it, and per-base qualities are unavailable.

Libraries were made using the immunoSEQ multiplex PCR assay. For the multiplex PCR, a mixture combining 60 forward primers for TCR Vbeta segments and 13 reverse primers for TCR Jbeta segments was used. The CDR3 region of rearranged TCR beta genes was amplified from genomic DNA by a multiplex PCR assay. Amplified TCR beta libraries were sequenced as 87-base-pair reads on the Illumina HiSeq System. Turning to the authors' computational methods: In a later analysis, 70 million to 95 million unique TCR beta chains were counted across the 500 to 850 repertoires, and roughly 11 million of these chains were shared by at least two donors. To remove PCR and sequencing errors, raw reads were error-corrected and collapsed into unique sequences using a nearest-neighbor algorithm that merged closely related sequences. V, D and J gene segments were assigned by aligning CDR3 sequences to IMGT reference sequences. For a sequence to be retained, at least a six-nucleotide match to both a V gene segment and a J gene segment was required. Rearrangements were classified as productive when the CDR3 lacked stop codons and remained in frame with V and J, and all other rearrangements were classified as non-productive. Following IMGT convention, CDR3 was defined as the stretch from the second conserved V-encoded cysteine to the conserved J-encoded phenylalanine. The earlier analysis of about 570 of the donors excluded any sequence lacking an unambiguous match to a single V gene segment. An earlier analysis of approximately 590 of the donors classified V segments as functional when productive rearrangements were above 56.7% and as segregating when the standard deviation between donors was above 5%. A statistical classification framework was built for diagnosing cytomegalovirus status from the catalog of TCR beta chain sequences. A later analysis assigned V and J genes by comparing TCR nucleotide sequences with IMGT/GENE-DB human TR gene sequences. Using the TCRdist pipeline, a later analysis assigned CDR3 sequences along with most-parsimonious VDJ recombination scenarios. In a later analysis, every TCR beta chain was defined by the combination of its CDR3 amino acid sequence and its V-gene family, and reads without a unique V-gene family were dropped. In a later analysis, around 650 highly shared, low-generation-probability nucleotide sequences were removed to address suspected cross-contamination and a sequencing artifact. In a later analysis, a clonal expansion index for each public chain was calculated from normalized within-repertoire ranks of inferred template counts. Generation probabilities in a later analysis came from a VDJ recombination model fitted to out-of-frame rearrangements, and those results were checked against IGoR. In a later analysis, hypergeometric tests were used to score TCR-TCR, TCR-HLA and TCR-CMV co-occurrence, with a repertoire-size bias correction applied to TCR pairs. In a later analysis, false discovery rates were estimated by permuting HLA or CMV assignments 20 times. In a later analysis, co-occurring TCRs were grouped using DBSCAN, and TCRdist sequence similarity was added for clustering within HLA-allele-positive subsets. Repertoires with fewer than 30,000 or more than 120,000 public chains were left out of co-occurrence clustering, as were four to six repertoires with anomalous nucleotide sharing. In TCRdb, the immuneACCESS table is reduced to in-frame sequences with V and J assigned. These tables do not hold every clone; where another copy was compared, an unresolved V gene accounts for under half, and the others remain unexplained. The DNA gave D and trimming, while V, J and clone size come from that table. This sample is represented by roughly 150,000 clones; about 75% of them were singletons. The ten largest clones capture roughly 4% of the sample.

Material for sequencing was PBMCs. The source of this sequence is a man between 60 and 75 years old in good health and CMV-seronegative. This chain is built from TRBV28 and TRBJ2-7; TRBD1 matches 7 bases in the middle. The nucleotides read TGTGCCAGCAGGGTGACAGGGCCCTCCTACGAGCAGTACTTC. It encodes CASRVTGPSYEQYF. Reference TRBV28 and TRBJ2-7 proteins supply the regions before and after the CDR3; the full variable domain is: DVKVTQSSRYLVKRTGEKVFLECVQDMDHENMFWYRQDPGLGLRLIYFSYDVKMKEKGDIPEGYSVSREKKERFSLILESASTNQTSMYLCASRVTGPSYEQYFGPGTRLTVT.